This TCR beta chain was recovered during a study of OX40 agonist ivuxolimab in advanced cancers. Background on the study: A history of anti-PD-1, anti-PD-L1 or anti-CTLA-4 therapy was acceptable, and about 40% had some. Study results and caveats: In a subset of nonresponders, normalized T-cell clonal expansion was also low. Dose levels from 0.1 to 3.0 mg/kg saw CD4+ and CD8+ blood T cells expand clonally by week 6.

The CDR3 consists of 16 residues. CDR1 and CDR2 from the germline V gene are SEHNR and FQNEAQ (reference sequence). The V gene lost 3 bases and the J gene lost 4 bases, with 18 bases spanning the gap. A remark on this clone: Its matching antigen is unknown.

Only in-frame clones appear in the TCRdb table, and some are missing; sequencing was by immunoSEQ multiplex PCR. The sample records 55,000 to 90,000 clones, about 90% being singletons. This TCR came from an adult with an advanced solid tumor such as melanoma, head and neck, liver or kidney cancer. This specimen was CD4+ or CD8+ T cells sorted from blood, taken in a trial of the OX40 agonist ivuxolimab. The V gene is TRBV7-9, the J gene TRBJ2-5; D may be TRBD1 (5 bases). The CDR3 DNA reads TGTGCCAGCAGCTTTAGTCTTCGGCAGGGCACAGAGACCCAGTACTTC. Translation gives CASSFSLRQGTETQYF.